Below are 29 T cell receptor beta chains sequenced from a single sample in a study of blood T cell repertoires in COVID-19. TCRdb's table, derived via immunoSEQ multiplex PCR, lists solely in-frame clones and lacks some. The sample has around 310,000 clones, around nine tenths seen once. What was sequenced was peripheral blood. The origin of the receptors is a woman in her forties or fifties with active or convalescent COVID-19.

V gene TRBV7-9 combines with J gene TRBJ1-2, with D unresolved. Germline-derived CDR1 and CDR2 are SEHNR and FQNEAQ (reference sequence). This CDR3 comprises 14 residues. The germline V and J ends were trimmed by 2 bases and 4 bases, with 11 bases remaining between them. The CDR3 here is CASSLHGPSYGYTF. CDR3 DNA: TGTGCCAGCAGCTTACATGGGCCCTCCTATGGCTACACCTTC.

The chain has TRBV7-8 and TRBJ1-6; D not certain. The V gene lost 3 bases and the J gene lost 0 bases, with 9 bases spanning the gap. The V gene's germline CDR1 is SGHVS and CDR2 FQNEAQ. The CDR3 runs to 16 residues. The CDR3 sequence is CASSFDLSSYNSPLHF. CDR3 DNA: TGTGCCAGCAGCTTCGACTTGAGCTCCTATAATTCACCCCTCCACTTT.

The chain joins TRBV6-5 to TRBJ2-2, with D unclear. V gave up 7 bases and J gave up 0 bases, with 6 bases separating them. The CDR3 totals 13 residues. The germline V gene has CDR1 MNHEY and CDR2 SVGAGI. CDR3 coding DNA: TGTGCCAGCACCGACACGAACACCGGGGAGCTGTTTTTT. It specifies CASTDTNTGELFF.

The chain couples TRBV6-5 to TRBJ2-5, with 8 positions matching TRBD2. The germline V gene has CDR1 MNHEY and CDR2 SVGAGI. Trimming took 8 bases from V and 3 from J; bases not matched to a gene: 8. The CDR3 runs to 14 residues. CDR3 sequence (DNA): TGTGCCAGCGTTCCGGGAGGGGGTAAAGAGACCCAGTACTTC. It translates to CASVPGGGKETQYF.

This clone showed up just once. CDR3 protein: CASSVEDRGANTIYF. The CDR3 coding sequence is TGTGCCAGCAGCGTAGAGGACAGGGGGGCAAACACCATATATTTT. The genes are TRBV9 and TRBJ1-3; 10 positions agree with TRBD1. The CDR3 spans 15 residues. Unmatched junction bases numbered 3, after V lost 0 bases and J lost 6 bases. Germline V gives CDR1 SGDLS, CDR2 YYNGEE.

CDR3 coding DNA: TGCGCCAGCAGCCGTGAACAGGACACTGAAGCTTTCTTT. Residues: CASSREQDTEAFF. V usage is TRBV5-1 and J usage is TRBJ1-1, with D maybe TRBD1 (5 bases). V dropped 4 bases and J dropped 3 bases, with 10 bases sitting between them. CDR1 is SGHRS and CDR2 is YFSETQ in the germline V gene. This CDR3 region has 13 residues. The variable domain in full, completed from reference TRBV5-1 and TRBJ1-1, reads KAGVTQTPRYLIKTRGQQVTLSCSPISGHRSVSWYQQTPGQGLQFLFEYFSETQRNKGNFPGRFSGRQFSNSRSEMNVSTLELGDSALYLCASSREQDTEAFFGQGTRLTVV.

The chain joins TRBV29-1 to TRBJ2-7, with D possibly being TRBD1 (6 bases). The germline V gene has CDR1 SQVTM and CDR2 ANQGSEA. The CDR3 extends over 12 amino acids. V lost 6 bases, J lost 3 bases, and 12 bases lay in between. The CDR3 here is CSVRDTGYEQYF. In DNA form, the CDR3 reads TGCAGCGTCCGGGACACCGGCTACGAGCAGTACTTC.

This sequence joins TRBV6-2 or TRBV6-3 and TRBJ1-3, with D possibly matching TRBD1 (6 bases). Germline CDR1 MNHEY, CDR2 SVGEGT. The CDR3 sequence is 17 residues long. Trimming cost V 6 bases and J 0 bases, with 18 bases left between them. The CDR3 is CASSPGGQFLSGNTIYF. CDR3 in DNA: TGTGCCAGCAGCCCTGGGGGCCAGTTTCTCTCTGGAAACACCATATATTTT.

The gene calls are TRBV30 and TRBJ2-1; TRBD1 is a possible D gene (7 bases). Germline assignment: CDR1 GTSNPN and CDR2 SVGIG (reference sequence). This CDR3 is 13 amino acids long. Trimming removed 1 base from V and 8 bases from J, with 12 bases in between. CDR3 sequence: CAWSGDREDEQFF. The DNA for the CDR3 is TGTGCCTGGAGTGGCGACAGGGAGGATGAGCAGTTCTTC.

V usage is TRBV30 and J usage is TRBJ1-1; 7 bases fit TRBD1. Per germline, CDR1 GTSNPN and CDR2 SVGIG (reference sequence). V trimming: 5 bases; J trimming: 7 bases; junction bases outside the gene matches: 10. This CDR3 has 13 amino acids. This CDR3 is CAWGRQGVIEAFF. In nucleotides, the CDR3 is TGTGCCTGGGGCCGGCAGGGGGTCATTGAAGCTTTCTTT.

As for this clone: The junction departs from the called germline gene at one end, perhaps through a read error. J is TRBJ2-1 and V is TRBV3-1 (or the pseudogene TRBV3-2), with 7 bases aligning to TRBD2. There are 11 residues in the CDR3. Germline V gene lookup returns CDR1 LGHDT and CDR2 YNNKEL (reference sequence). CDR3 protein: CASSQLSGPVF. The CDR3 bases are TGTGCCAGCAGCCAACTTAGCGGGCCGGTCTTC.

This clone turned up a few times. The V call is TRBV23-1, the J call TRBJ1-2; D not certain. TRBV23-1 is classed as an ORF, of uncertain function. The length of the CDR3 is 16 residues. V was cut by 4 bases and J by 8 bases, with 23 bases left in between. The CDR3 loop is CASSLERPPGDGGYTF. The CDR3 coding sequence is TGCGCCAGCAGTCTTGAACGCCCCCCCGGGGATGGGGGCTACACCTTC.

This sequence joins TRBV6-5 and TRBJ1-2; a possible D gene is TRBD1 (5 bases). The germline V gene encodes CDR1 MNHEY and CDR2 SVGAGI. This CDR3 is 13 amino acids long. Trimming took 6 bases from V and 7 from J, leaving 15 bases between them. In nucleotides, the CDR3 is TGTGCCAGCAGGGCCGGAGGGGAAGGTGGCTACACCTTC. It encodes CASRAGGEGGYTF.

The rearrangement joins TRBV19 to TRBJ2-2, with D hard to call. The length of the CDR3 is 14 residues. With 6 bases removed from V and 3 bases from J, the gap between germline ends came to 11 bases. Germline V lookup: CDR1 LNHDA, CDR2 SQIVND (reference sequence). The CDR3 region is CASSRHRDTGELFF. The CDR3 region has the DNA TGTGCCAGTAGCCGGCACAGAGACACCGGGGAGCTGTTTTTT.

This chain links TRBV7-9 with TRBJ2-1; 16 bases fit TRBD2. Germline CDR1 is SEHNR and CDR2 is FQNEAQ (reference sequence). The CDR3 contains 16 residues. V was pared by 3 bases and J by 7 bases, with 3 bases of the junction left unmatched. CDR3 sequence: CASSLGLAGGPNEQFF. In DNA, the CDR3 is TGTGCCAGCAGCTTGGGACTAGCGGGAGGGCCAAATGAGCAGTTCTTC.

This rearrangement joins TRBV27 to TRBJ2-7, with 7 bases aligning to TRBD1. The germline CDR1 and CDR2 sequences are MNHEY and SMNVEV (reference sequence). V dropped 3 bases and J dropped 2; count of bases not matched to a gene: 4. CDR3 length: 14 amino acids. CDR3 nucleotides: TGTGCCAGCAGTTTCGGACAGGCTACCTACGAGCAGTACTTC. Its protein product is CASSFGQATYEQYF.

V is TRBV19 and J is TRBJ2-2; possible D gene TRBD2, 5 bases. V dropped 3 bases and J dropped 4 bases, with 12 bases sitting between them. The CDR3 extends over 15 amino acids. In germline, CDR1 is LNHDA, CDR2 SQIVND (reference sequence). The CDR3 nucleotides are TGTGCCAGTAGTATTGCGCCGGGAAGCACCGGGGAGCTGTTTTTT. This sequence encodes CASSIAPGSTGELFF. Looking up the rest from reference TRBV19 and TRBJ2-2 gives the full variable domain: DGGITQSPKYLFRKEGQNVTLSCEQNLNHDAMYWYRQDPGQGLRLIYYSQIVNDFQKGDIAEGYSVSREKKESFPLTVTSAQKNPTAFYLCASSIAPGSTGELFFGEGSRLTVL.

This chain uses TRBV7-8 with TRBJ1-5; possible D gene TRBD1, 5 bases. V lost 1 base and J lost 7, with 8 bases in between. CDR3 length: 13 amino acids. In germline, CDR1 is SGHVS, CDR2 FQNEAQ. The CDR3 sequence: CASSLGQYQPQHF. The CDR3 coding sequence is TGTGCCAGCAGCTTAGGACAGTACCAGCCCCAGCATTTT.

A word on this clone: Other DNA sequences in this sample translate to the same CDR3. The rearrangement joins TRBV5-1 to TRBJ2-5; a possible D gene is TRBD2 (5 bases). V lost 1 base, J lost 1 base, and 8 bases lay in between. The CDR3 length is 14 residues. Germline CDR1 reads SGHRS; CDR2 reads YFSETQ. The CDR3 loop is CASSLSGIQETQYF. The DNA for the CDR3 is TGCGCCAGCAGCTTGTCCGGGATCCAAGAGACCCAGTACTTC.

This clone appeared a single time. The chain is built from TRBV4-1 and TRBJ1-1; 9 nucleotides align to TRBD1. The CDR3 consists of 18 residues. V dropped 6 bases and J dropped 4; count of bases not matched to a gene: 18. CDR1 and CDR2 (germline): MGHRA, YSYEKL. This CDR3 reads CASRALGMTGGLGTEAFF. Here the CDR3 DNA reads TGCGCCAGCAGGGCTCTAGGGATGACAGGGGGTCTGGGCACTGAAGCTTTCTTT.

The rearrangement joins TRBV30 to TRBJ2-5; weak D call: TRBD2 (6 bases). This CDR3 contains 15 residues. V was pared by 2 bases and J by 5 bases, with 18 bases between. Germline CDR1 reads GTSNPN; CDR2 reads SVGIG (reference sequence). The CDR3 nucleotides are TGTGCCTGGAGTTCAAGGTCGGGGGTTCGGGAGACCCAGTACTTC. Its translation: CAWSSRSGVRETQYF.

The chain couples TRBV6-6 to TRBJ2-7; no firm D call. CDR1 is MNHNY and CDR2 is SVGAGI in the germline V gene (reference sequence). This CDR3 has 15 amino acids. The ends were cut back, 2 bases at V and 1 base at J, with 12 bases in the middle. This CDR3 is CASSYDTSLSYEQYF. CDR3 bases: TGTGCCAGCAGTTACGACACCTCGTTGTCCTACGAGCAGTACTTC.

The rearrangement links TRBV5-1 to TRBJ2-5, with TRBD1 identical over 7 bases. The length of the CDR3 is 15 residues. J gave up 2 bases and V 2 bases, and 6 bases lay outside the gene matches. Germline assignment: CDR1 SGHRS and CDR2 YFSETQ. The CDR3 DNA is TGCGCCAGCAGCTTTTCCGGGACAGCACAAGAGACCCAGTACTTC. Protein product: CASSFSGTAQETQYF.

The chain joins TRBV6-2 or TRBV6-3 to TRBJ1-4, with D possibly matching TRBD1 (5 bases). The CDR3 runs to 14 residues. Germline CDR1 MNHEY, CDR2 SVGEGT. The V and J ends lost 2 bases and 6 bases respectively, with 10 bases between them. The CDR3 protein is CASSYRGGDEKLFF. The CDR3 bases are TGTGCCAGCAGTTACAGGGGCGGAGATGAAAAACTGTTTTTT.

This chain uses TRBV10-3 with TRBJ2-2; the match to TRBD2 covers 7 bases. Per the germline V gene, CDR1 is ENHRY and CDR2 is SYGVKD. V gave up 8 bases and J gave up 1 base; unmatched junction bases: 10. The CDR3 has 16 amino acids. The CDR3 is CAIQREATKNTGELFF. In DNA form, the CDR3 reads TGTGCCATCCAACGGGAGGCGACGAAGAACACCGGGGAGCTGTTTTTT.

The V call is TRBV29-1, the J call TRBJ2-7; D remains unclear. V lost 2 bases, J lost 4 bases, and 6 bases lay in between. This CDR3 contains 11 residues. Germline V gene sequence: CDR1 SQVTM, CDR2 ANQGSEA. In DNA, the CDR3 is TGCAGCGTTGAATATAGATACGAGCAGTACTTC. It specifies CSVEYRYEQYF.

CDR3 bases: TGTGCCAGCACCTATAACGGAGGAGAAGCTTTCTTT. This gives the protein CASTYNGGEAFF. This chain links TRBV3-1 (or the pseudogene TRBV3-2) with TRBJ1-1; D call uncertain. Germline values: CDR1 LGHDT, CDR2 YNNKEL (reference sequence). V lost 7 bases and J 8 bases, leaving 14 bases between the germline ends. The CDR3 spans 12 residues.

This chain links TRBV11-3 with TRBJ1-1, with 10 bases matching TRBD1. Germline CDR1 SGHNT, CDR2 YENEEA. The CDR3 covers 14 residues. Losses at the gene ends were 5 bases for V and 4 bases for J; bases not matched to a gene: 4. CDR3 DNA: TGTGCCAGCAGCCGGACAGGGGGGAGCACTGAAGCTTTCTTT. It yields the protein CASSRTGGSTEAFF.

The gene calls are TRBV18 and TRBJ1-2; D unresolved. This CDR3 is 15 amino acids long. The V gene lost 1 base and the J gene lost 2 bases, with 11 bases spanning the gap. Germline V CDR1 and CDR2: KGHSH, LQKENI. The CDR3 is CASSPQATTNYGYTF. In DNA, the CDR3 is TGTGCCAGCTCACCACAGGCAACTACCAACTATGGCTACACCTTC. Looking up the rest from reference TRBV18 and TRBJ1-2 gives the full variable domain: NAGVMQNPRHLVRRRGQEARLRCSPMKGHSHVYWYRQLPEEGLKFMVYLQKENIIDESGMPKERFSAEFPKEGPSILRIQQVVRGDSAAYFCASSPQATTNYGYTFGSGTRLTVV.